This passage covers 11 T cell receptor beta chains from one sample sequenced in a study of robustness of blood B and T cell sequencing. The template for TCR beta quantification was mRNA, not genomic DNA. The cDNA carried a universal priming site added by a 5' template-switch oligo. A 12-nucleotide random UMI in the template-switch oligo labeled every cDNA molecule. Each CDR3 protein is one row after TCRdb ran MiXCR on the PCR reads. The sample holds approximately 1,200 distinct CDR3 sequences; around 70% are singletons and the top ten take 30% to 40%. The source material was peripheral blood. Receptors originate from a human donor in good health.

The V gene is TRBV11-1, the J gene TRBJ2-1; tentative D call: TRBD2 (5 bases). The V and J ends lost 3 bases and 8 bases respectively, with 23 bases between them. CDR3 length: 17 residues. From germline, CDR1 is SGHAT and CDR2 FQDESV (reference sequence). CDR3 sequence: CASSFPVGAEPFDEQFF. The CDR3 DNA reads TGTGCCAGCAGCTTCCCCGTCGGAGCGGAGCCTTTTGATGAGCAGTTCTTC.

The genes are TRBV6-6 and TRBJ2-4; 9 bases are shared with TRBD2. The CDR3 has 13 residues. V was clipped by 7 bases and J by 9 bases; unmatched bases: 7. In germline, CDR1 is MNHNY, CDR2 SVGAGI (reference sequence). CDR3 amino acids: CASTSSGEGIQYF. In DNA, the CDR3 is TGTGCCAGCACTTCTAGCGGGGAGGGCATTCAGTACTTC.

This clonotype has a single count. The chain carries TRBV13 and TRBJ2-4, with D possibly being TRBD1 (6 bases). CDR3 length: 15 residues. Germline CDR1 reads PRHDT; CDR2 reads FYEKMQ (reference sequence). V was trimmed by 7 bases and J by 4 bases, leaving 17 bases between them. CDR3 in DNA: TGTGCCAGCACCCCTCCGGGTCAGGGGAAAAACATTCAGTACTTC. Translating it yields CASTPPGQGKNIQYF. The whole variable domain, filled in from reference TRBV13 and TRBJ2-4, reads AAGVIQSPRHLIKEKRETATLKCYPIPRHDTVYWYQQGPGQDPQFLISFYEKMQSDKGSIPDRFSAQQFSDYHSELNMSSLELGDSALYFCASTPPGQGKNIQYFGAGTRLSVL.

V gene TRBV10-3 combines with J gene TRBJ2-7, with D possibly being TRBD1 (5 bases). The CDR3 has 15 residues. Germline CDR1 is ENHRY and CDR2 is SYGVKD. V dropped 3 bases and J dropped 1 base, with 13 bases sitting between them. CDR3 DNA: TGTGCCATCAGTGAACATTTTTACAGGTCCTACGAGCAGTACTTC. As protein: CAISEHFYRSYEQYF.

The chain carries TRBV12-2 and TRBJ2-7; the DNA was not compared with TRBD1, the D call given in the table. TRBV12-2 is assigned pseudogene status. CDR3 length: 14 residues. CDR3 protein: CASRPRRGQYEQYF. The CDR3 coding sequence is TGTGCAAGTCGCCCCCGGAGGGGGCAGTACGAGCAGTACTTC.

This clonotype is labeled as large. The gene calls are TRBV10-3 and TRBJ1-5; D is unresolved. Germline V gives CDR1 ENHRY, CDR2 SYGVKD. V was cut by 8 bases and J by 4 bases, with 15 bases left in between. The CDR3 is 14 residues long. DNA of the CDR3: TGTGCCATCGGCACTCAGAATAATAATCAGCCCCAGCATTTT. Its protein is CAIGTQNNNQPQHF.

The CDR3 region has the DNA TGCGCCAGCAGCTCCGCCGGGACAGGCCACGGTCTCAGACCCAGCTCCTACGAGCAGTACTTC. Translating it yields CASSSAGTGHGLRPSSYEQYF. V gene TRBV5-1 combines with J gene TRBJ2-7, with 8 bases identical to TRBD1. V gave up 3 bases and J gave up 0 bases; unmatched junction bases: 23. This CDR3 spans 21 amino acids. Germline loops: CDR1 SGHRS, CDR2 YFSETQ.

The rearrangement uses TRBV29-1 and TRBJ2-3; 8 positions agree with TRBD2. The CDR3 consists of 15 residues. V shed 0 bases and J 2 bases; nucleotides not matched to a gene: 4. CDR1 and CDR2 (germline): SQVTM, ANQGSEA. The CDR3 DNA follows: TGCAGCGTTGAAGATCAGCGGGGGTTCACAGATACGCAGTATTTT. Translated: CSVEDQRGFTDTQYF.

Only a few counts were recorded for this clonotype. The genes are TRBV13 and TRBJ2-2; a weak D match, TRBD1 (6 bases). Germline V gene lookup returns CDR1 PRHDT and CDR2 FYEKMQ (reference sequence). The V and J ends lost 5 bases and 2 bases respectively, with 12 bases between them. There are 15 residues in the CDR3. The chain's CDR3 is CASSGQIINTGELFF. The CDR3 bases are TGTGCCAGCAGCGGACAGATCATCAACACCGGGGAGCTGTTTTTT. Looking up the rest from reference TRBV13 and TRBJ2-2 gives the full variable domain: AAGVIQSPRHLIKEKRETATLKCYPIPRHDTVYWYQQGPGQDPQFLISFYEKMQSDKGSIPDRFSAQQFSDYHSELNMSSLELGDSALYFCASSGQIINTGELFFGEGSRLTVL.

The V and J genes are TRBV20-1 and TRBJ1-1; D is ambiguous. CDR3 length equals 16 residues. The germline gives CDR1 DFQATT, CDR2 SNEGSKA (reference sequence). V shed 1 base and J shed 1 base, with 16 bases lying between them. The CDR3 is CSARGSPPMRNTEAFF. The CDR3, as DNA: TGCAGTGCTAGAGGGAGCCCCCCGATGAGGAACACTGAAGCTTTCTTT.

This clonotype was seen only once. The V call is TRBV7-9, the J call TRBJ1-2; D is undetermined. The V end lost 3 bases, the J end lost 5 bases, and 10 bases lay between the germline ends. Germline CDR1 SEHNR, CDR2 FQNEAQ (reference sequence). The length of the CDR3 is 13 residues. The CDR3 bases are TGTGCCAGCAGCTTGCAGGAACGATATGGCTACACCTTC. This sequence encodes CASSLQERYGYTF.